This TCR beta chain was observed in a study of cytomegalovirus exposure and HLA in healthy donors. Study-level results: Common viral pathogens seemed, in a later analysis, to connect with several of the most significant clusters. Some V segments, TRBV6-2 and TRBV6-3 among them, were indistinguishable and were therefore excluded. In a later analysis, HLA-C alleles had the fewest associated TCRs, DRB1 alleles the most.

Researchers ran the PCR with 60 Vbeta and 13 Jbeta primers. Profiling relied on immunoSEQ multiplex PCR, and the TCRdb table lists in-frame clones only, not all of them. The sample carries about 120,000 clones, over 70% recorded once. The CDR3 has 17 amino acids. In germline, CDR1 is LNHDA, CDR2 SQIVND (reference sequence). V was pared by 2 bases and J by 0 bases, with 7 bases of the junction left unmatched. Details on this clone: Its antigen is as yet unknown.

The chain links TRBV19 to TRBJ1-5, with TRBD1 identical over 7 bases. Source material: PBMCs. This receptor was obtained from a woman aged 50 to 65 in good health and CMV-seropositive. For the CDR3, the DNA is TGTGCCAGTAGTATACATCTAGGGGGCCATAGCAATCAGCCCCAGCATTTT. Translated, it gives CASSIHLGGHSNQPQHF.